This T cell receptor beta chain is from a study of blood T cell repertoires in COVID-19 (TCRdb year 2020). Some background on the complete study: Samples from collaborators originated in the United States, Italy and Spain and spanned both the acute and convalescent phases of COVID-19. A de-identified subject ID, COVID-19 status, age in years and sex were almost always included in the sample metadata. Subjects who had been exposed to COVID-19, were actively infected with it, or had recovered from it provided the deeply sampled blood TCRbeta repertoires that made up the dataset. The prospective study material was composed of cDNA or gDNA derived from T cells, B-cell-depleted T cells, or PBMCs. The repertoires were released in a freely available public database meant as a resource for research on the immune response to SARS-CoV-2. The samples were drawn from two sources: the first 160 participants of the ongoing ImmuneRACE study, and fewer than 1,500 subjects contributed by 6 global collaborators. Where available, HLA class I and class II types were obtained from metadata supplied by the sample provider rather than from assay-based typing.

With respect to this clone: Its binding antigen is unknown. Base qualities were left out, and no much larger clone turns up one base away.

Enrolling through a virtual design, the prospective study's participants ranged in age from roughly 18 to 90 years and lived across roughly 24 United States geographic areas. Cohort assignment in the prospective study relied on participant-reported clinical history from a screening survey and a study questionnaire. Recovered participants in ImmuneRACE Cohort 3 were defined by two consecutive negative NP/OP PCR tests, clearance by a healthcare professional, or resolution of symptoms. In the prospective study, whole blood, serum and a nasopharyngeal or oropharyngeal swab were collected from each participant by mobile phlebotomists. Prospective study participants could optionally give additional blood draws and questionnaires over an approximately 2-month period. Blood samples from the prospective study were shipped frozen or at room temperature prior to DNA extraction. General study outcomes and caveats: The quantity of clinical and demographic metadata differed by source and by participant and was supplied without curation.

Reading the germline V gene gives CDR1 SGHDT and CDR2 YYEEEE. Relative to germline, V is 4 bases shorter and J is 7 bases shorter, with 9 bases between their ends. The CDR3 has 12 amino acids, counting the end cysteine and phenylalanine. Kept here is only the CDR3 DNA, which spans 36 bases and is read in frame from base 1. The immunoSEQ Assay, a bias-controlled multiplex PCR, was used to amplify TCRbeta CDR3 regions from genomic DNA. Concerning the study's data processing: The number of nucleated cells in each sample was estimated by amplification of reference gene primers within the assay. To quantify the absolute abundance of each unique TCRbeta CDR3 rearrangement, sequence reads were collapsed and filtered. For each sample, productive Simpson clonality was calculated as the square root of Simpson's diversity index across productive rearrangements. Drawn from immuneACCESS, this table holds only the in-frame rearrangements with V and J called that TCRdb kept. Clones are partly lost; checked studies trace under half to an unresolved V gene and leave the rest unexplained. The V and J calls and clone size were taken over from that table, and D and trimming were inferred from the DNA. This sample is represented by under 200,000 clones; about 90% of them were singletons. The ten largest clones capture 7% of the sample.

This TCR was recovered from a woman aged 45-65 years who had recovered from COVID-19. Source material: PBMCs or T cells enriched from blood (not recorded which). The V and J genes are TRBV5-6 and TRBJ2-1; the D gene cannot be resolved reliably. Read as DNA, the sequence is TGTGCCAGCAGCCGTAGCAGTAATGAGCAGTTCTTC. Translated, it reads CASSRSSNEQFF. Supplemented by the reference TRBV5-6 and TRBJ2-1 proteins around the CDR3, the complete variable domain is DAGVTQSPTHLIKTRGQQVTLRCSPKSGHDTVSWYQQALGQGPQFIFQYYEEEERQRGNFPDRFSGHQFPNYSSELNVNALLLGDSALYLCASSRSSNEQFFGPGTRLTVL.